This T cell receptor (beta chain) was identified in a study of neurological immune-mediated disorders. One entry per CDR3 protein results from TCRdb running MiXCR on the 5' RACE reads. The sample lists about 55,000 distinct CDR3 sequences, just under 4% occurring once. The length of the CDR3 is 22 amino acids, counting both ends. CDR1 and CDR2 (germline): SGHKS, YYEKEE (reference sequence). Details on this clonotype: The DNA is omitted, as the CDR3 cannot be located on it reliably, and the CDR3 follows TCRdb's listing.

This TCR was recovered from a woman in her forties with multiple sclerosis. The chain is built from TRBV5-5 and TRBJ1-5. Sample: CD4+ T cells from blood. The CDR3 loop is CASSFYICSARDWERLNQPQHF.